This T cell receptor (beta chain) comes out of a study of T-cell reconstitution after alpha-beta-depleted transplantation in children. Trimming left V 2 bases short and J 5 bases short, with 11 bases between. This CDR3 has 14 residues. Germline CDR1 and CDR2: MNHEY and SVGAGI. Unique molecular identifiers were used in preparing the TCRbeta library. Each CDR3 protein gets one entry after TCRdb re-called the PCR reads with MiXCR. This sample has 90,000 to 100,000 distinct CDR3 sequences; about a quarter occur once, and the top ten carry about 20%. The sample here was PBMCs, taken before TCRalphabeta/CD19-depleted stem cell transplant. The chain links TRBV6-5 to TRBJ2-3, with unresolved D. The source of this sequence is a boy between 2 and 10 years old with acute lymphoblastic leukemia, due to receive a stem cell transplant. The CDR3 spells CASSYTPRVDTQYF. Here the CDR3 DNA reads TGTGCCAGCAGTTACACCCCAAGGGTAGATACGCAGTATTTT.